This note documents a single T cell receptor (beta chain) sequence. In the authors' workflow: Reference gene primer amplification yielded estimated nucleated cell counts. Generated by immunoSEQ multiplex PCR, the TCRdb table keeps only in-frame clones and is missing some. V, J and clone size are those of that table, while D and trimming were read from the DNA. This sample yields about 70,000 clones, of which roughly 80% are seen a single time; roughly 18% belongs to the top ten. This sample was taken from a study of blood T cell repertoires in COVID-19. Looking at the study overall: From T cells, B-cell-depleted T cells, or PBMCs came the material, which was cDNA or gDNA.

Germline values: CDR1 SGDLS, CDR2 YYNGEE. With V trimmed by 3 bases and J by 0 bases, 8 bases remained unmatched. The CDR3 contains 17 residues. The TCR sequence derives from a man aged 65 to 79 who had recovered from COVID-19. Sequenced: peripheral blood. The chain combines TRBV9 with TRBJ2-3; 9 bases are shared with TRBD2. The CDR3 spells CASSGGRLAASTDTQYF. The DNA for the CDR3 is TGTGCCAGCAGCGGGGGGAGACTAGCGGCTAGCACAGATACGCAGTATTTT. The whole variable domain, remainder taken from reference TRBV9 and TRBJ2-3, is DSGVTQTPKHLITATGQRVTLRCSPRSGDLSVYWYQQSLDQGLQFLIQYYNGEERAKGNILERFSAQQFPDLHSELNLSSLELGDSALYFCASSGGRLAASTDTQYFGPGTRLTVL.